This T cell receptor beta chain comes out of a study of blood T cell repertoires in COVID-19. Study-wide context: Whether acute or convalescent, the COVID-19 samples came from the United States, Italy and Spain. PBMCs, B-cell-depleted T cells, or T cells provided the cDNA or gDNA that made up the material.

In the authors' methods: Nucleated cell counts were estimated from reference gene primer amplification. Clones were read by immunoSEQ multiplex PCR, and TCRdb kept only the in-frame ones, dropping some. V, J and clone size are those of that table, while D and trimming were read from the DNA. Of 50,000 to 75,000 clones listed, over 65% are singletons. CDR1 SGHNT and CDR2 YYREEE come from the germline V gene (reference sequence). The CDR3 consists of 14 residues. V gave up 3 bases and J gave up 3 bases; unmatched junction bases: 2. The chain carries TRBV5-4 and TRBJ1-3; 8 nucleotides match TRBD1. The sample was peripheral blood. The sequence came from a man older than 75 with active or convalescent COVID-19. The CDR3 reads CASSYDRGGNTIYF. The CDR3 nucleotides are TGTGCCAGCAGCTACGACAGGGGTGGAAACACCATATATTTT.